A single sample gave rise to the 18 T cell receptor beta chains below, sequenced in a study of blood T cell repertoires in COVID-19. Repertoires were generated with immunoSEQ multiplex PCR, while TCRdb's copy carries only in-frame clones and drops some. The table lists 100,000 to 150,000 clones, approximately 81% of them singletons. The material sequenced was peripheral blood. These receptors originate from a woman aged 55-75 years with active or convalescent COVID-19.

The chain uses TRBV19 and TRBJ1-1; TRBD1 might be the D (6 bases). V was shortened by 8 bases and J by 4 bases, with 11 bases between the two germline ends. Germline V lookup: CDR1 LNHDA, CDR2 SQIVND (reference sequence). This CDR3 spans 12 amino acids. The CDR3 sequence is CASFTGSTEAFF. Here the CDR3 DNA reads TGTGCCAGTTTTACAGGGAGCACTGAAGCTTTCTTT.

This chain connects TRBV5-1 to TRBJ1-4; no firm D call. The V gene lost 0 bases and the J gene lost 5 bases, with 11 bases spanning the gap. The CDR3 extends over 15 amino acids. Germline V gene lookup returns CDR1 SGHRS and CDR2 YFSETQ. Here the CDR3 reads CASSLGASGNEKLFF. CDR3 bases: TGCGCCAGCAGCTTGGGGGCAAGCGGGAATGAAAAACTGTTTTTT. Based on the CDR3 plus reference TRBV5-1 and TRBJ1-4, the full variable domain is KAGVTQTPRYLIKTRGQQVTLSCSPISGHRSVSWYQQTPGQGLQFLFEYFSETQRNKGNFPGRFSGRQFSNSRSEMNVSTLELGDSALYLCASSLGASGNEKLFFGSGTQLSVL.

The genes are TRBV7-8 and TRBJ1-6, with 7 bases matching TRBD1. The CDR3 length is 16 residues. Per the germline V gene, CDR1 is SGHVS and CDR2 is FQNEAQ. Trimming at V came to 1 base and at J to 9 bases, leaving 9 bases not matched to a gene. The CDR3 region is CASSLGQGARGSPLHF. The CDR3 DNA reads TGTGCCAGCAGCTTAGGACAGGGCGCTAGAGGTTCACCCCTCCACTTT.

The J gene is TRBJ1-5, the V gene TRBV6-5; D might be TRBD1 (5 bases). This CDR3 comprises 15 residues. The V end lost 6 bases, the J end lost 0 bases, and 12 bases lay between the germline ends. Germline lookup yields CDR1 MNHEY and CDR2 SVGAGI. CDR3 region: CASSPWRGSNQPQHF. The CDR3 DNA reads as TGTGCCAGCAGCCCCTGGAGGGGTAGCAATCAGCCCCAGCATTTT.

The DNA for the CDR3 is TGCAGCGTTGAAGACGGGAATGAAAAACTGTTTTTT. It specifies CSVEDGNEKLFF. The chain recombines TRBV29-1 with TRBJ1-4; D is uncertain. With 0 bases removed from V and 5 bases from J, the gap between germline ends came to 4 bases. This CDR3 has 12 amino acids. CDR1 is SQVTM, CDR2 ANQGSEA, per germline.

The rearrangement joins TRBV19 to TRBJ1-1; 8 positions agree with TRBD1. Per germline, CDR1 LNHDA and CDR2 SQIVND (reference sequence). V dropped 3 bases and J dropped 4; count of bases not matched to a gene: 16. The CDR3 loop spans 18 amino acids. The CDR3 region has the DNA TGTGCCAGTAGTATCGGAATCTATGACAGGGGAGAAATCACTGAAGCTTTCTTT. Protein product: CASSIGIYDRGEITEAFF.

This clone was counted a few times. The CDR3 region has the DNA TGCGCCAGCAGCTTGGCCGTATTAGCGGGGGAATCGGCGCAGTATTTT. This encodes CASSLAVLAGESAQYF. The V call is TRBV5-1, the J call TRBJ2-3; TRBD2 matches at 9 bases. The CDR3 length is 16 residues. Germline assignment: CDR1 SGHRS and CDR2 YFSETQ. Trimming cost V 0 bases and J 10 bases; bases outside gene matches: 12.

The CDR3 DNA is TGTGCCAGCAGGGCACCTAACACTGAAGCTTTCTTT. It codes for CASRAPNTEAFF. This chain links TRBV12-3 or TRBV12-4 with TRBJ1-1; D is unclear. The CDR3 totals 12 residues. V was clipped by 6 bases and J by 2 bases, with 7 bases between them.

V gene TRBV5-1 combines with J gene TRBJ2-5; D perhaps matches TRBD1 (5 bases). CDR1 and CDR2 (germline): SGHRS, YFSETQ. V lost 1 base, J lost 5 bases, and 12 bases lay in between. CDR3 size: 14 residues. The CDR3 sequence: CASSLSRGRETQYF. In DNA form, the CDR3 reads TGCGCCAGCAGCTTGAGTAGGGGTCGCGAGACCCAGTACTTC.

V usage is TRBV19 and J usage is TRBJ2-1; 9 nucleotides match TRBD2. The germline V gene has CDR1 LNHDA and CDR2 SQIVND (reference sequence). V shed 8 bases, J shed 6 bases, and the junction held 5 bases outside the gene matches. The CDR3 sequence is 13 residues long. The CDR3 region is CASRAGGFNEQFF. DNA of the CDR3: TGTGCCAGTCGGGCGGGAGGGTTCAATGAGCAGTTCTTC.

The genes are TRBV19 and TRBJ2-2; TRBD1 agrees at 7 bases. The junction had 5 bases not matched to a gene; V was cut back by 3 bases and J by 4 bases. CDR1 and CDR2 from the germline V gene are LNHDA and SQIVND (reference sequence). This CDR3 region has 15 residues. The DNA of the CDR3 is TGTGCCAGTAGTATCTTGACAGGGTCCACCGGGGAGCTGTTTTTT. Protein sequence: CASSILTGSTGELFF.

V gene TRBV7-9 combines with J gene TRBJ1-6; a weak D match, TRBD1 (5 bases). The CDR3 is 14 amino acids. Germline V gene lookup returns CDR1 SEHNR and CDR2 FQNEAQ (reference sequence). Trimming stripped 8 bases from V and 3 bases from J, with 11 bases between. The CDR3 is CASGGQVYNSPLHF. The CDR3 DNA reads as TGTGCCAGCGGCGGACAAGTCTATAATTCACCCCTCCACTTT.

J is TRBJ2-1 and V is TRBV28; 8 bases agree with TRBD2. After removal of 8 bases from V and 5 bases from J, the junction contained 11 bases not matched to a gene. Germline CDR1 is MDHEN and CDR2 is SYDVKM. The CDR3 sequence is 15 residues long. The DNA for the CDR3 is TGTGCCAGCTCCTCGGGGGGGACTGGTAACAATGAGCAGTTCTTC. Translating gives CASSSGGTGNNEQFF.

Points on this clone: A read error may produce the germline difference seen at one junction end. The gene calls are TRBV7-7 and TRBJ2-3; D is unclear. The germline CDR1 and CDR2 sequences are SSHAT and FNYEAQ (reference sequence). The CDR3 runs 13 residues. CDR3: CASSHRGPASLTF. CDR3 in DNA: TGTGCTAGCAGCCACCGCGGCCCGGCCTCTCTGACTTTT.

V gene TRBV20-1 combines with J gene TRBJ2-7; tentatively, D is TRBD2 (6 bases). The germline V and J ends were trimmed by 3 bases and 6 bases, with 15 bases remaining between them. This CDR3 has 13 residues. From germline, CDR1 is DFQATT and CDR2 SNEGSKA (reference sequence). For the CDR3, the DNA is TGCAGTGCTAGTCTTGCGGGATGGGCCGAGCAGTACTTC. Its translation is CSASLAGWAEQYF.

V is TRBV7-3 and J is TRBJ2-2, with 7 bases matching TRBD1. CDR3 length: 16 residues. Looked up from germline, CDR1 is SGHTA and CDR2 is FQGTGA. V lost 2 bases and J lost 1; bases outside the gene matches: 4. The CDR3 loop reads CASSLRQGWNTGELFF. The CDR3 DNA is TGTGCCAGCAGCTTACGACAGGGCTGGAACACCGGGGAGCTGTTTTTT.

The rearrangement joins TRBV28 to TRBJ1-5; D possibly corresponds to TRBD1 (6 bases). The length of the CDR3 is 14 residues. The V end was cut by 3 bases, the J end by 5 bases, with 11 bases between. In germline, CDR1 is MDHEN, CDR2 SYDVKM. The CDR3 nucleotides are TGTGCCAGCAGTTTCCGGGACACCTATCAGCCCCAGCATTTT. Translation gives CASSFRDTYQPQHF.

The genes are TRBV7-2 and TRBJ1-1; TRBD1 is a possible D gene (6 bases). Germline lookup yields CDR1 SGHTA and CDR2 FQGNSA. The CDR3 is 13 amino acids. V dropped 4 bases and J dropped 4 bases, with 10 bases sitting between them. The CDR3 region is CASSWWTVTEAFF. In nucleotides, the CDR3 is TGTGCCAGCAGCTGGTGGACAGTCACTGAAGCTTTCTTT.